There are a few counts of the clone carrying this T cell receptor beta chain. The antigen is not known. Amplification used 60 Vbeta primers and 13 Jbeta primers. TCRdb's copy holds only in-frame clones and misses some; the assay was immunoSEQ multiplex PCR. The sample includes about 73,000 clones, 75% seen only once; the top ten take around 11%. The sample originates from a study of cytomegalovirus exposure and HLA in healthy donors. Study details: Earlier work reported about 110 million unique TCR beta sequences from 150 million to 200 million T cells.

General study findings and limits: Most TCR sequences were uncommon, yet certain public TCRs appeared in many donors. Reports credit the classifier with highly specific, highly sensitive diagnosis of cytomegalovirus status. Later analysis associated a missense DCLRE1C variant with TCR beta V- and J-gene trimming.

Deletions cut 2 bases from V and 3 bases from J, with 17 bases between. The V gene's germline CDR1 is SGHTA and CDR2 FQGNSA. The CDR3 sequence is 16 residues long. V usage is TRBV7-2 and J usage is TRBJ2-7; maybe TRBD2 (6 bases). The sequence was obtained from a man aged 65 to 85 in good health and CMV-seronegative. What was sequenced was PBMCs. CDR3 DNA: TGTGCCAGCAGCTTACGGGTGGGGGGTCGCGTCTACGAGCAGTACTTC. Translation gives CASSLRVGGRVYEQYF. The full variable domain, completed using reference TRBV7-2 and TRBJ2-7, is GAGVSQSPSNKVTEKGKDVELRCDPISGHTALYWYRQSLGQGLEFLIYFQGNSAPDKSGLPSDRFSAERTGGSVSTLTIQRTQQEDSAVYLCASSLRVGGRVYEQYFGPGTRLTVT.